This TCR beta chain was retrieved from a study of blood T cell repertoires in COVID-19. CDR3 length equals 14 residues. From germline, CDR1 is MNHEY and CDR2 SMNVEV (reference sequence). V shed 2 bases and J shed 6 bases, with 14 bases lying between them. A single count supports this clone. In the authors' methods: Reference gene primer amplification in the assay estimated nucleated cell counts. Profiling relied on immunoSEQ multiplex PCR, and the TCRdb table lists in-frame clones only, not all of them. That table furnishes V, J and clone size, whereas the DNA furnished D and trimming. The sample consists of 200,000 to 250,000 clones, about 85% of them appearing once.

The gene calls are TRBV27 and TRBJ2-7; D is possibly TRBD2 (5 bases). This receptor was obtained from a man over 45 who had recovered from COVID-19. Sequenced input: peripheral blood. The CDR3 protein is CASSLIASGGEQYF. For the CDR3, the DNA is TGTGCCAGCAGTTTAATCGCCTCCGGAGGCGAGCAGTACTTC.